These 8 T cell receptor beta chains were all obtained from the same sample, sequenced in a study of CD8+CD57+ T cells in acquired aplastic anemia. Genomic DNA served as template for TCR beta VDJ and CDR3 profiling. TCRdb reprocessed the reads with MiXCR, giving one entry per CDR3 protein. Seen here are 150,000 to 200,000 distinct CDR3 sequences, less than 60% observed once, and the top ten hold 9.7%. Patients sequenced had flow cytometry evidence of CD8+CD57+ cell expansion. Sequencing used sorted CD4+, CD8+, or CD8+CD57+ T cells (not recorded which) from PBMCs. The receptor set was obtained from a human donor with aplastic anemia.

J is TRBJ2-1 and V is TRBV9, with 8 bases matching TRBD2. Germline V gives CDR1 SGDLS, CDR2 YYNGEE. Trimming took 3 bases from V and 7 from J; bases not matched to a gene: 3. The length of the CDR3 is 13 residues. The CDR3 loop is CASSASGGNEQFF. CDR3 DNA: TGTGCCAGCAGCGCGTCGGGGGGGAATGAGCAGTTCTTC.

This clonotype was recorded many times. The V gene is TRBV2, the J gene TRBJ1-1, with 12 bases lining up with TRBD1. CDR1 is SNHLY, CDR2 FYNNEI, per germline. This CDR3 region has 15 residues. With V trimmed by 6 bases and J by 0 bases, 2 bases remained unmatched. DNA of the CDR3: TGTGCCAGCAGCGGGACAGGGGGCATGAACACTGAAGCTTTCTTT. It translates to CASSGTGGMNTEAFF.

This clonotype was seen just once. CDR3 sequence reads: CASSLTLQGNEQFF. The CDR3 bases are TGTGCCAGCAGCTTAACATTACAGGGAAATGAGCAGTTCTTC. The chain combines TRBV7-3 with TRBJ2-7, with TRBD1 as a possible D gene (6 bases). The J call is doubtful: the DNA matches TRBJ2-1 better. Germline lookup yields CDR1 SGHTA and CDR2 FQGTGA. The CDR3 totals 14 residues.

This clonotype turned up a few times. The genes are TRBV7-2 and TRBJ2-7; tentative D call: TRBD2 (5 bases). V was shortened by 1 base and J by 6 bases, with 10 bases between the two germline ends. Germline lookup yields CDR1 SGHTA and CDR2 FQGNSA. This CDR3 region has 13 residues. The CDR3 DNA reads TGTGCCAGCAGCTTAGGACTAATGGCCGAGCAGTACTTC. Encoded protein: CASSLGLMAEQYF.

V usage is TRBV7-8 and J usage is TRBJ2-7; either TRBD1 or TRBD2 may fit D (5 bases each). CDR1 and CDR2 (germline): SGHVS, FQNEAQ. The CDR3 runs 11 residues. Trimming cost V 5 bases and J 7 bases, with 9 bases left between them. CDR3 residues: CASSPEGEQYF. The DNA of the CDR3 is TGTGCCAGCAGCCCAGAGGGGGAGCAGTACTTC.

This clonotype was seen repeatedly, ten times or more. This CDR3 reads CASSLGTSEETQYF. Here the CDR3 DNA reads TGCGCCAGCAGCCTTGGGACTAGCGAGGAGACCCAGTACTTC. This chain uses TRBV5-1 with TRBJ2-5; TRBD2 matches at 10 bases. This CDR3 is 14 amino acids long. The V segment lost 4 bases and the J segment 5 bases; nucleotides outside the gene matches: 5. Germline CDR1 reads SGHRS; CDR2 reads YFSETQ.

This chain links TRBV2 with TRBJ1-2; D is unresolved. CDR3 length equals 14 residues. V was trimmed by 3 bases and J by 0 bases, leaving 8 bases between them. Germline-derived CDR1 and CDR2 are SNHLY and FYNNEI. Written as DNA, the CDR3 is TGTGCCAGCAGTGATCGACCTACTAACTATGGCTACACCTTC. It yields the protein CASSDRPTNYGYTF.

The rearrangement links TRBV7-9 to TRBJ1-1; no clear D gene. The CDR3 length is 13 residues. Looked up from germline, CDR1 is SEHNR and CDR2 is FQNEAQ (reference sequence). V lost 2 bases and J lost 4, with 8 bases in between. The CDR3 bases are TGTGCCAGCAGCTTACAGGAGGGCACTGAAGCTTTCTTT. Translation: CASSLQEGTEAFF.